These T cell receptor beta chains were read from a single sample in a study of identical twins. One entry per CDR3 protein, called by TCRdb with MiXCR from the 5' RACE reads. The sample gives more than 400,000 distinct CDR3 sequences, roughly 15% of which show up once; roughly 0.46% is in the top ten. These sequences were also reported in another study, on yellow fever vaccine responses in identical twins.

The sequenced sample was CD4+ T cells sorted from blood. Receptors originate from a woman aged 18-35 years in good health. CDR3s include the opening cysteine and the closing phenylalanine or tryptophan. A D gene is named only where the DNA matches it firmly. The size field is filled for only some rows; it gives once, few, many or a size class.

v_gene	abundance	d_gene	j_gene	CDR3nt	CDR3aa
TRBV20-1	many	-	TRBJ1-5	TGCAGTGCAGAGGGGGGACGAAACCAGCCCCAGCATTTT	CSAEGGRNQPQHF
TRBV20-1	-	TRBD2	TRBJ2-7	TGCAGTGCCCCCCCTAGCGGGAGTCTCAGGCAGTACTTC	CSAPPSGSLRQYF
TRBV10-1	few	-	TRBJ2-3	TGCGCCAGCAGTGAGTCGGCCCCAGATACGCAGTATTTT	CASSESAPDTQYF
TRBV5-1	few	-	TRBJ1-4	TGCGCCAGCAGCTTTAGACCGTCAACTAATGAAAAACTGTTTTTT	CASSFRPSTNEKLFF
TRBV28	-	TRBD1	TRBJ2-3	TGTGCCAGCAGTACAGCGGACAGGGTGGGCACAGATACGCAGTATTTT	CASSTADRVGTDTQYF
TRBV6-1	many	TRBD2	TRBJ2-1	TGTGCCAGCAAGCAACTAGCGGCCTCCTACAATGAGCAGTTCTTC	CASKQLAASYNEQFF
TRBV3-1	-	-	TRBJ2-6	TGTGCCAGCACCCTAGCGTCTGGGGCCAACGTCCTGACTTTC	CASTLASGANVLTF
TRBV27	-	TRBD2	TRBJ2-2	TGTGCCAGCAGTTCGGGACTAGCGGGGGGACGTGGCGGGGAGCTGTTTTTT	CASSSGLAGGRGGELFF
TRBV6-1	-	-	TRBJ2-7	TGTGCCAGCAGAGCAGGTCCTACCTCCTACGAGCAGTACTTC	CASRAGPTSYEQYF
TRBV5-1	-	TRBD1	TRBJ2-2	TGCGCCAGCAGCCTCGACAGGGGGCACAACACCGGGGAGCTGTTTTTT	CASSLDRGHNTGELFF
TRBV20-1	-	TRBD2	TRBJ2-7	TGCAGTGCTTGGCTGGGTGGGCCCGGGGGGGAGCAGTACTTC	CSAWLGGPGGEQYF
TRBV6-6	few	TRBD1	TRBJ1-1	TGTGCCAGCAGAGGACAGGGGAGCACTGAAGCTTTCTTT	CASRGQGSTEAFF
TRBV11-3	few	-	TRBJ2-7	TGTGCCAGCAGCTTATTTACAGTGTCCTACGAGCAGTACTTC	CASSLFTVSYEQYF
TRBV7-7	few	-	TRBJ2-1	TGTGCCAGCAGCTTGGCGGACGGAGCGTACAATGAGCAGTTCTTC	CASSLADGAYNEQFF
TRBV6-1	few	TRBD1	TRBJ2-1	TGTGCCAGCAAAGGGACAGGGAGGTCCTACAATGAGCAGTTCTTC	CASKGTGRSYNEQFF
TRBV12-3/TRBV12-4	-	-	TRBJ2-7	TGTGCCAGCAGTAATTGGACAGCGGTCCACGAGCAGTACTTC	CASSNWTAVHEQYF
TRBV5-1	-	-	TRBJ2-1	TGCGCCAGCAGCTTGGGATGGGGGTCAGAGCAGTTCTTC	CASSLGWGSEQFF
TRBV24-1	few	TRBD1	TRBJ1-1	TGTGCCACCAGTGGGTCGGGGACCGGGACAGGTATTCTCACTGAAGCTTTCTTT	CATSGSGTGTGILTEAFF
TRBV5-1	few	-	TRBJ2-1	TGCGCCAGCAGCACTGGGGCCAACCAGTTCTTC	CASSTGANQFF
TRBV5-1	many	TRBD1	TRBJ1-1	TGCGCCAGCAGCTTGACAGGGGGGGGGAACACTGAAGCTTTCTTT	CASSLTGGGNTEAFF
TRBV27	-	TRBD2	TRBJ2-1	TGTGCCAGCAGTTCAAGGACTAGCGATGAGCAGTTCTTC	CASSSRTSDEQFF
TRBV3-1	few	TRBD2	TRBJ2-5	TGTGCCAGCAGCCAGAATAGCGGGGGGGTCCAAGAGACCCAGTACTTC	CASSQNSGGVQETQYF
TRBV6-2/TRBV6-3	many	-	TRBJ2-1	TGTGCCAGCAGTGGCAGGGAATTGTTAAGTAGCTCCTACAATGAGCAGTTCTTC	CASSGRELLSSSYNEQFF
TRBV6-1	-	-	TRBJ2-2	TGTGCCAGCAGTCGGGCCAGGGTGAACACCGGGGAGCTGTTTTTT	CASSRARVNTGELFF
TRBV7-8	few	-	TRBJ2-6	TGTGCCAGCAGCTTATGGGTGGCTGGGGCCAACGTCCTGACTTTC	CASSLWVAGANVLTF
TRBV20-1	-	-	TRBJ2-1	TGCAGTGCTACCTCAAGTGGGGAGGTTTGGGATGAGCAGTTCTTC	CSATSSGEVWDEQFF
TRBV12-3/TRBV12-4	few	TRBD2	TRBJ2-5	TGTGCCAGCAGTGCCCGGGGGGTAGCGGACGATCAAGAGACCCAGTACTTC	CASSARGVADDQETQYF
TRBV7-2	many	-	TRBJ1-1	TGTGCCAGCAGCTTCGCGGGGGGACTGAACACTGAAGCTTTCTTT	CASSFAGGLNTEAFF
TRBV11-1	few	TRBD2	TRBJ2-1	TGTGCCAGCAGCCCAACCGGGGAGCGGGAGGGTTATTCGAGAAGTGAGCAGTTCTTC	CASSPTGEREGYSRSEQFF
TRBV5-1	few	-	TRBJ2-7	TGCGCCAGCAGTCAGGGAAGTCAGGGGTCCTACGAGCAGTACTTC	CASSQGSQGSYEQYF
TRBV10-3	-	-	TRBJ2-7	TGTGCCATCAGTGAGTCAGGGGGGGAGTCCGGCGAGCAGTACTTC	CAISESGGESGEQYF
TRBV11-2	-	TRBD2	TRBJ2-3	TGTGCCAGCAGCTCGACGACTAGCGGGGGACACCGCACAGATACGCAGTATTTT	CASSSTTSGGHRTDTQYF
TRBV4-1	-	-	TRBJ2-1	TGCGCCAGCAGCCAGGGACTCCCGTTAGGGTACAATGAGCAGTTCTTC	CASSQGLPLGYNEQFF
TRBV11-2	few	TRBD1	TRBJ2-1	TGTGCCAGCAGCCGGTGGGGACAGGGAATCTACAATGAGCAGTTCTTC	CASSRWGQGIYNEQFF
TRBV29-1	-	TRBD1	TRBJ1-1	TGCAGCGTGGGACAGGGGGCGAGAACTGAAGCTTTCTTT	CSVGQGARTEAFF
TRBV3-1	few	TRBD2	TRBJ2-1	TGTGCCAGCAGCCTTAAACCTAGCGGGGGATTCGATGAGCAGTTCTTC	CASSLKPSGGFDEQFF
TRBV6-1	-	TRBD2	TRBJ2-1	TGTGCCAGCAGAGGACTAGCGGGGGGTCTTAGCTCCTACAATGAGCAGTTCTTC	CASRGLAGGLSSYNEQFF
TRBV6-2/TRBV6-3	few	TRBD2	TRBJ2-1	TGTGCCAGCACTTCTCACGCCGGGGGGAGGAGATCCTACAATGAGCAGTTCTTC	CASTSHAGGRRSYNEQFF
TRBV6-5	few	-	TRBJ1-6	TGTGCCAGCAGTTACGTTGGCACCTATGTTCCCCTCCACTTT	CASSYVGTYVPLHF
TRBV5-1	many	TRBD1	TRBJ1-1	TGCGCCAGCAGCCGGAGCCTGGACAGGGGTAACACTGAAGCTTTCTTT	CASSRSLDRGNTEAFF
TRBV20-1	few	TRBD2	TRBJ2-3	TGCAGTGCCCAGGGCCCGGGGGGGCCAAATACGCAGTATTTT	CSAQGPGGPNTQYF
TRBV10-3	few	-	TRBJ2-2	TGTGCCATCAGTGAATCCGCAAGGGTGGCCGGGGAGCTGTTTTTT	CAISESARVAGELFF
TRBV5-1	-	-	TRBJ2-7	TGCGCCAGCAGCCAAACGGGGCTTACGAGCTCCTACGAGCAGTACTTC	CASSQTGLTSSYEQYF
TRBV12-3/TRBV12-4	many	TRBD1	TRBJ2-1	TGTGCCAGCAGTCCCCCTCGGGACAGGGGGGGGGATGAGCAGTTCTTC	CASSPPRDRGGDEQFF
TRBV7-2	few	TRBD2	TRBJ2-2	TGTGCCAGCAGCTTAGTACTAGCGGGGGGGGAGCTGTTTTTT	CASSLVLAGGELFF
TRBV7-2	few	TRBD2	TRBJ2-5	TGTGCCAGCAGCGTCGGGACTAGCGGGATAAAGACCCAGTACTTC	CASSVGTSGIKTQYF
TRBV4-2	-	TRBD1	TRBJ1-4	TGTGCCAGCAGCCGAGAGGACAGGGGAAAACTGTTTTTT	CASSREDRGKLFF
TRBV20-1	few	TRBD1	TRBJ1-2	TGCAGTGCCATCCGGGACAGAGCTTACTATGGCTACACCTTC	CSAIRDRAYYGYTF
TRBV5-1	-	-	TRBJ2-5	TGCGCCAGCAGCTTGGACAATACTGCCGTGGAGACCCAGTACTTC	CASSLDNTAVETQYF
TRBV9	-	-	TRBJ2-7	TGTGCCAGCAGCGTAGGGGCTCTACAGGCGGGCGACGAGCAGTACTTC	CASSVGALQAGDEQYF
TRBV4-1	-	TRBD1	TRBJ2-1	TGCGCCAGCAGCAAGGGACAGGGGGTCAATGAGCAGTTCTTC	CASSKGQGVNEQFF
TRBV6-6	-	-	TRBJ2-2	TGTGCCAGCAGTACCGTTGAGGAGCTGTTTTTT	CASSTVEELFF
TRBV7-9	many	TRBD1	TRBJ2-1	TGTGCCAGCAGCCCGACAGGGGGCACTTACAATGAGCAGTTCTTC	CASSPTGGTYNEQFF
TRBV6-1	-	-	TRBJ2-2	TGTGCCAGCATGCGGGCCGGGTCGGGCGGGGAGCTGTTTTTT	CASMRAGSGGELFF
TRBV24-1	-	-	TRBJ2-3	TGTGCCACCAGTGACCCCGGCAGGGGATATACGCAGTATTTT	CATSDPGRGYTQYF